The next 27 T cell receptor beta chains were all read from a single sample in a study of blood T cell repertoires in COVID-19. Libraries were prepared by immunoSEQ multiplex PCR; TCRdb keeps only in-frame clonotypes and omits some of them. The profile covers around 90,000 clones, with 75% to 90% appearing a single time and about 13% taken by the ten largest. Input material: peripheral blood. The receptors come from a human donor in a cohort sampled during active COVID-19.

This chain's CDR3 is CASSFRQDNYGYTF. The CDR3 DNA sequence: TGTGCCAGCAGCTTTCGACAGGACAACTATGGCTACACCTTC. The chain has TRBV4-2 and TRBJ1-2; TRBD1 might be the D (6 bases). Trimming took off 5 bases at V and 2 bases at J, with 12 bases between the two ends. Per germline, CDR1 LGHNA and CDR2 YNFKEQ. The CDR3 sequence is 14 residues long.

The chain has TRBV25-1 and TRBJ2-1; 8 positions agree with TRBD1. V was pared by 4 bases and J by 3 bases, with 5 bases of the junction left unmatched. The CDR3 length is 15 residues. Per germline, CDR1 MGHDK and CDR2 SYGVNS. CDR3 loop: CASSAAGQDYNEQFF. The CDR3 nucleotides read TGTGCCAGCAGTGCGGCGGGACAGGACTACAATGAGCAGTTCTTC. Variable domain in full (rest from reference TRBV25-1 and TRBJ2-1): EADIYQTPRYLVIGTGKKITLECSQTMGHDKMYWYQQDPGMELHLIHYSYGVNSTEKGDLSSESTVSRIRTEHFPLTLESARPSHTSQYLCASSAAGQDYNEQFFGPGTRLTVL.

This chain links TRBV27 with TRBJ1-2, with TRBD1 matching 8 bases. This CDR3 comprises 14 residues. Losses at the gene ends were 5 bases for V and 3 bases for J; bases not matched to a gene: 5. The germline V gene encodes CDR1 MNHEY and CDR2 SMNVEV (reference sequence). This chain's CDR3 is CASSPDRVDYGYTF. In DNA form, the CDR3 reads TGTGCCAGCAGTCCGGACAGGGTAGACTATGGCTACACCTTC.

CDR3: CASSPDIYTEAFF. The CDR3 DNA sequence: TGTGCCAGCAGTCCGGACATTTACACTGAAGCTTTCTTT. This chain links TRBV6-6 with TRBJ1-1; possibly TRBD1 for D (5 bases). Trimming pared 5 bases from V and 3 bases from J, leaving 10 bases between. This CDR3 contains 13 residues. Germline V gene data show CDR1 as MNHNY and CDR2 as SVGAGI (reference sequence).

Concerning this clone itself: One end of the junction is discordant with germline, which a read error may explain. The rearrangement links TRBV7-7 to TRBJ2-1, with D uncertain. Germline CDR1 and CDR2: SSHAT and FNYEAQ (reference sequence). This CDR3 is built from 14 residues. CDR3 nucleotide sequence: TGTGCTAGCAGCCCGACTTACTCCTACAATGAGCAGTTCTTC. Protein: CASSPTYSYNEQFF.

The chain couples TRBV5-6 to TRBJ2-6; perhaps TRBD1 as D (5 bases). The germline gives CDR1 SGHDT, CDR2 YYEEEE. Trimming shortened V by 2 bases and J by 2 bases, and 8 bases separated the two germline ends. The CDR3 has 15 residues. This CDR3 is CASSLLGAGANVLTF. The CDR3, as DNA: TGTGCCAGCAGCTTATTAGGGGCTGGGGCCAACGTCCTGACTTTC.

This clone was detected a few times. The rearrangement links TRBV7-3 to TRBJ2-2; maybe TRBD2 (6 bases). CDR3 length: 15 residues. The V end lost 5 bases, the J end lost 4 bases, and 14 bases lay between the germline ends. Germline assignment: CDR1 SGHTA and CDR2 FQGTGA. The CDR3 DNA is TGTGCCAGCAGCCCCGGAGGGTCGGGCACCGGGGAGCTGTTTTTT. It translates to CASSPGGSGTGELFF.

V gene TRBV5-4 combines with J gene TRBJ1-4; D gene ambiguous. Trimming removed 2 bases at V and 0 bases at J, with 8 bases between. This CDR3 contains 15 residues. Germline values: CDR1 SGHNT, CDR2 YYREEE (reference sequence). Written as DNA, the CDR3 is TGTGCCAGCAGCTTCGACACCGCAACTAATGAAAAACTGTTTTTT. Encoded protein: CASSFDTATNEKLFF. Using reference TRBV5-4 and TRBJ1-4 for the parts outside the CDR3, the full variable domain is ETGVTQSPTHLIKTRGQQVTLRCSSQSGHNTVSWYQQALGQGPQFIFQYYREEENGRGNFPPRFSGLQFPNYSSELNVNALELDDSALYLCASSFDTATNEKLFFGSGTQLSVL.

The chain combines TRBV5-1 with TRBJ2-5; D not resolved. CDR3 length: 14 amino acids. V lost 1 base and J 9 bases, leaving 16 bases between the germline ends. Germline V gene lookup returns CDR1 SGHRS and CDR2 YFSETQ. The CDR3 reads CASSLSPDQASQYF. As DNA, the CDR3 is TGCGCCAGCAGCTTGTCTCCAGACCAGGCGTCCCAGTACTTC.

V is TRBV7-9 and J is TRBJ2-1; D unclear. V was trimmed by 6 bases and J by 7 bases, leaving 10 bases between them. CDR3 length equals 12 residues. Germline V CDR1 and CDR2: SEHNR, FQNEAQ (reference sequence). The CDR3 is CASSPRSNEQFF. Written as DNA, the CDR3 is TGTGCCAGCAGTCCGCGGAGTAATGAGCAGTTCTTC. The variable domain in full, completed from reference TRBV7-9 and TRBJ2-1, reads DTGVSQNPRHKITKRGQNVTFRCDPISEHNRLYWYRQTLGQGPEFLTYFQNEAQLEKSRLLSDRFSAERPKGSFSTLEIQRTEQGDSAMYLCASSPRSNEQFFGPGTRLTVL.

V gene TRBV9 combines with J gene TRBJ2-5; TRBD1 might be the D (5 bases). Per germline, CDR1 SGDLS and CDR2 YYNGEE. The length of the CDR3 is 16 residues. V gave up 0 bases and J gave up 0 bases, with 12 bases separating them. The CDR3 nucleotides read TGTGCCAGCAGCGTAGCGGCAGGGCCGTACCAAGAGACCCAGTACTTC. Translating gives CASSVAAGPYQETQYF. Looking up the rest from reference TRBV9 and TRBJ2-5 gives the full variable domain: DSGVTQTPKHLITATGQRVTLRCSPRSGDLSVYWYQQSLDQGLQFLIQYYNGEERAKGNILERFSAQQFPDLHSELNLSSLELGDSALYFCASSVAAGPYQETQYFGPGTRLLVL.

The gene calls are TRBV7-3 and TRBJ2-5; tentative D call: TRBD1 (6 bases). CDR1 SGHTA and CDR2 FQGTGA come from the germline V gene. The CDR3 runs to 13 residues. Trimming removed 5 bases at V and 5 bases at J, with 12 bases between. CDR3 sequence reads: CASSRIRGETQYF. The CDR3 coding sequence is TGTGCCAGCAGCCGAATAAGGGGGGAGACCCAGTACTTC. Based on the CDR3 plus reference TRBV7-3 and TRBJ2-5, the full variable domain is GAGVSQTPSNKVTEKGKYVELRCDPISGHTALYWYRQSLGQGPEFLIYFQGTGAADDSGLPNDRFFAVRPEGSVSTLKIQRTERGDSAVYLCASSRIRGETQYFGPGTRLLVL.

The gene calls are TRBV7-3 and TRBJ2-7, with 9 bases lining up with TRBD1. The CDR3 loop spans 14 amino acids. V lost 5 bases, J lost 6 bases, and 8 bases stayed unmatched. Germline CDR1 and CDR2: SGHTA and FQGTGA. CDR3 DNA sequence: TGTGCCAGCAGCCCCCGGGACAGGGACTCCGAGCAGTACTTC. This encodes CASSPRDRDSEQYF.

The V call is TRBV6-2 or TRBV6-3, the J call TRBJ1-1; possibly TRBD1 for D (5 bases). Trimming stripped 2 bases from V and 1 base from J, with 8 bases between. The CDR3 spans 14 residues. The V gene's germline CDR1 is MNHEY and CDR2 SVGEGT. The CDR3 DNA sequence: TGTGCCAGCAGTTACCACACAGGGAACACTGAAGCTTTCTTT. As protein: CASSYHTGNTEAFF.

The chain couples TRBV29-1 to TRBJ2-2; 9 bases map to TRBD1. The CDR3 covers 16 residues. With 4 bases clipped from V and 7 bases from J, the junction kept 13 bases outside the gene matches. Looked up from germline, CDR1 is SQVTM and CDR2 is ANQGSEA. The CDR3 nucleotides are TGCAGCGTTGGAGGACAGGGGAGTGAAGATAACGGGGAGCTGTTTTTT. It encodes CSVGGQGSEDNGELFF.

By sample fraction, this clone is medium-sized (0.01 to 0.1%). V gene TRBV7-9 combines with J gene TRBJ2-7; 8 bases line up with TRBD1. Trimming cost V 5 bases and J 7 bases; bases outside gene matches: 19. This CDR3 has 17 amino acids. Germline CDR1 SEHNR, CDR2 FQNEAQ (reference sequence). The CDR3 DNA is TGTGCCAGCAGCGGTGAGACAGGTGGCTTCACAGGGGGAGAGCAGTACTTC. Translating it yields CASSGETGGFTGGEQYF. The variable domain in full, with the rest retrieved from reference TRBV7-9 and TRBJ2-7, is DTGVSQNPRHKITKRGQNVTFRCDPISEHNRLYWYRQTLGQGPEFLTYFQNEAQLEKSRLLSDRFSAERPKGSFSTLEIQRTEQGDSAMYLCASSGETGGFTGGEQYFGPGTRLTVT.

The chain recombines TRBV27 with TRBJ1-1; D remains unclear. Germline assignment: CDR1 MNHEY and CDR2 SMNVEV (reference sequence). This CDR3 region has 19 residues. V shed 5 bases and J shed 0 bases, with 25 bases lying between them. The CDR3 region is CASSPLSEGVWPMNTEAFF. DNA for the CDR3: TGTGCCAGCAGTCCTTTATCGGAGGGCGTTTGGCCCATGAACACTGAAGCTTTCTTT.

The chain uses TRBV5-5 and TRBJ1-1; TRBD1 might be the D (5 bases). In germline, CDR1 is SGHKS, CDR2 YYEKEE (reference sequence). The CDR3 extends over 13 amino acids. Trimming stripped 4 bases from V and 3 bases from J, with 10 bases between. Here the CDR3 reads CASSLQADTEAFF. The CDR3 coding sequence is TGTGCCAGCAGCCTACAGGCGGACACTGAAGCTTTCTTT.

The CDR3 nucleotides read TGTGCCAGCAGCACTACTAGCACAGATACGCAGTATTTT. This codes for CASSTTSTDTQYF. The chain joins TRBV5-4 to TRBJ2-3; D is ambiguous. Germline-derived CDR1 and CDR2 are SGHNT and YYREEE (reference sequence). Trimming pared 4 bases from V and 0 bases from J, leaving 6 bases between. The CDR3 is made up of 13 amino acids.

This clone appeared once. The V call is TRBV30, the J call TRBJ2-7; TRBD1 matches at 9 bases. V trimming: 4 bases; J trimming: 1 base; junction bases outside the gene matches: 17. CDR3 size: 18 residues. The germline V gene encodes CDR1 GTSNPN and CDR2 SVGIG (reference sequence). The DNA for the CDR3 is TGTGCCTGGACCGTGAACAGGGGGCTGTCGGTAGGGTCCTACGAGCAGTACTTC. Encoded protein: CAWTVNRGLSVGSYEQYF.

This clone was picked up a small number of times. The CDR3 sequence is CASSFGTGHEQYF. The CDR3 coding sequence is TGTGCCAGCAGCTTCGGGACAGGGCACGAGCAGTACTTC. V is TRBV27 and J is TRBJ2-7, with 9 nucleotides matching TRBD1. Germline V lookup: CDR1 MNHEY, CDR2 SMNVEV (reference sequence). J was trimmed by 5 bases and V by 6 bases; bases with no gene match: 5. The CDR3 runs 13 residues.

This CDR3 reads CASSEMGGTKNIQYF. The CDR3 nucleotides are TGTGCCAGCAGTGAAATGGGGGGAACCAAAAACATTCAGTACTTC. The V gene is TRBV2, the J gene TRBJ2-4; possibly TRBD2 for D (6 bases). Deletions cut 2 bases from V and 2 bases from J, with 10 bases between. Germline-derived CDR1 and CDR2 are SNHLY and FYNNEI. The CDR3 sequence is 15 residues long.

The V and J genes are TRBV2 and TRBJ2-2, with D tentatively TRBD1 (5 bases). Germline V gene lookup returns CDR1 SNHLY and CDR2 FYNNEI. The CDR3 is 14 residues long. V lost 6 bases, J lost 4 bases, and 12 bases lay in between. CDR3: CASSPTVGTGELFF. In DNA form, the CDR3 reads TGTGCCAGCAGCCCGACAGTCGGCACCGGGGAGCTGTTTTTT. Full variable domain (rest looked up from reference TRBV2 and TRBJ2-2): EPEVTQTPSHQVTQMGQEVILRCVPISNHLYFYWYRQILGQKVEFLVSFYNNEISEKSEIFDDQFSVERPDGSNFTLKIRSTKLEDSAMYFCASSPTVGTGELFFGEGSRLTVL.

The rearrangement uses TRBV7-2 and TRBJ2-7; D unclear. V was pared by 1 base and J by 2 bases, with 12 bases between. The germline gives CDR1 SGHTA, CDR2 FQGNSA. The CDR3 consists of 15 residues. CDR3 nucleotides: TGTGCCAGCAGCTTAGGAGGCAGTGTAACCTACGAGCAGTACTTC. Residues: CASSLGGSVTYEQYF.

V is TRBV7-9 and J is TRBJ1-4; D perhaps matches TRBD1 (5 bases). The V gene lost 5 bases and the J gene lost 4 bases, with 11 bases spanning the gap. The germline V gene encodes CDR1 SEHNR and CDR2 FQNEAQ (reference sequence). This CDR3 is 14 amino acids long. The CDR3 DNA sequence: TGTGCCAGCAGCAGGGGCACCGGTAATGAAAAACTGTTTTTT. Protein product: CASSRGTGNEKLFF.

V and J are TRBV6-6 and TRBJ1-5; TRBD1 agrees at 10 bases. V was clipped by 8 bases and J by 6 bases; unmatched bases: 10. Germline loops: CDR1 MNHNY, CDR2 SVGAGI (reference sequence). The CDR3 runs 15 residues. CDR3 sequence: CASGTGQGFGQPQHF. The DNA for the CDR3 is TGTGCCAGCGGAACGGGACAGGGGTTCGGTCAGCCCCAGCATTTT.

The chain joins TRBV9 to TRBJ2-5, with TRBD2 matching 9 bases. The CDR3 sequence is 16 residues long. The germline CDR1 and CDR2 sequences are SGDLS and YYNGEE. The J segment lost 3 bases and the V segment lost 0 bases, leaving 6 bases of the junction unmatched. This CDR3 is CASSVGRGGLEETQYF. In DNA, the CDR3 is TGTGCCAGCAGCGTAGGGCGGGGGGGCCTGGAAGAGACCCAGTACTTC.